The T cell receptor (beta chain) described here comes from a study of T cells in localized non-small cell lung cancer. The assay was immunoSEQ multiplex PCR, and TCRdb's table has in-frame clones only and misses some. The sample lists tens of thousands of clones, roughly 80% seen once, with 6% to 8% in the top ten. A word on this clone: Antigen specificity is unknown.

Study conclusions and caveats: Heterogeneity cannot be ruled out, as sequencing used one tumor region only. Uninvolved adjacent lung had more T cell clonality than any other tissue, topping tumor. A raised T cell density in blood coincided with lengthier overall survival. Among the top 100 tumor clones, a median approximately 60 appeared in adjacent lung.

Germline-derived CDR1 and CDR2 are MDHEN and SYDVKM. The CDR3 sequence is 13 residues long. V dropped 8 bases and J dropped 1 base, with 11 bases sitting between them. This clonotype was obtained from a man between 40 and 69 years old with stage II lung adenocarcinoma. The chain employs TRBV28 and TRBJ1-2; D is ambiguous. The sequences come from PBMCs, collected before any cancer treatment. The CDR3 DNA is TGTGCCAGCGTGCTTTGGGGTAACTATGGCTACACCTTC. Amino acids: CASVLWGNYGYTF.